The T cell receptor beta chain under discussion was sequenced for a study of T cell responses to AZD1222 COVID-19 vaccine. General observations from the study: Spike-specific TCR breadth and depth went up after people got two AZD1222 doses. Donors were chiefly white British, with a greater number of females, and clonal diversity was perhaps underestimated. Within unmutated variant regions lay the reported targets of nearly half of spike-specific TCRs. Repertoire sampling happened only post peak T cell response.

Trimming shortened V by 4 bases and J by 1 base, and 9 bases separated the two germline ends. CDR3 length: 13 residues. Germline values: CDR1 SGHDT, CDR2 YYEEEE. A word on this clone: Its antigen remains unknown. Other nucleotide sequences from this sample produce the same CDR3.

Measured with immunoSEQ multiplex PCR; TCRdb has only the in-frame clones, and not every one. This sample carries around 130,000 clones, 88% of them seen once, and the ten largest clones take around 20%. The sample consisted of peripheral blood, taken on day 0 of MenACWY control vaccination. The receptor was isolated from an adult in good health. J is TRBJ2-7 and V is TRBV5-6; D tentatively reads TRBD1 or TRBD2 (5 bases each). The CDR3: CASSPGRSYEQYF. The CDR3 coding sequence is TGTGCCAGCAGCCCGGGACGATCCTACGAGCAGTACTTC. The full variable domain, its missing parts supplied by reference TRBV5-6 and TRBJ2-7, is DAGVTQSPTHLIKTRGQQVTLRCSPKSGHDTVSWYQQALGQGPQFIFQYYEEEERQRGNFPDRFSGHQFPNYSSELNVNALLLGDSALYLCASSPGRSYEQYFGPGTRLTVT.